Following are 2 T cell receptor beta chains from one sample sequenced in a study of graft-versus-host responses after intestinal transplantation. No cognate antigen is known for these TCRs. Assay: immunoSEQ multiplex PCR; the TCRdb copy retains only in-frame clones and omits some. The data show 75,000 to 90,000 clones, roughly nine tenths seen once. Specimen: unstimulated CD4+ T cells sorted from spleen or lymph node cells, collected before intestinal transplant. These receptors were taken from a human donor who received an intestinal transplant.

The chain employs TRBV28 and TRBJ2-5, with TRBD1 matching over 10 bases. Germline lookup yields CDR1 MDHEN and CDR2 SYDVKM. The trim removed 2 bases at V and 3 bases at J, leaving 6 bases unmatched. This CDR3 region has 16 residues. The CDR3 DNA follows: TGTGCCAGCAGTTTAATCGGACAGGGGGTTGAAGAGACCCAGTACTTC. Translation: CASSLIGQGVEETQYF.

In this sample, this clone turned up a few times. The gene calls are TRBV5-1 and TRBJ2-1; D not certain. From germline, CDR1 is SGHRS and CDR2 YFSETQ. Trimming pared 5 bases from V and 5 bases from J, leaving 8 bases between. The length of the CDR3 is 12 residues. The CDR3 region has the DNA TGCGCCAGCAGAGACACCCACAATGAGCAGTTCTTC. Residues: CASRDTHNEQFF.